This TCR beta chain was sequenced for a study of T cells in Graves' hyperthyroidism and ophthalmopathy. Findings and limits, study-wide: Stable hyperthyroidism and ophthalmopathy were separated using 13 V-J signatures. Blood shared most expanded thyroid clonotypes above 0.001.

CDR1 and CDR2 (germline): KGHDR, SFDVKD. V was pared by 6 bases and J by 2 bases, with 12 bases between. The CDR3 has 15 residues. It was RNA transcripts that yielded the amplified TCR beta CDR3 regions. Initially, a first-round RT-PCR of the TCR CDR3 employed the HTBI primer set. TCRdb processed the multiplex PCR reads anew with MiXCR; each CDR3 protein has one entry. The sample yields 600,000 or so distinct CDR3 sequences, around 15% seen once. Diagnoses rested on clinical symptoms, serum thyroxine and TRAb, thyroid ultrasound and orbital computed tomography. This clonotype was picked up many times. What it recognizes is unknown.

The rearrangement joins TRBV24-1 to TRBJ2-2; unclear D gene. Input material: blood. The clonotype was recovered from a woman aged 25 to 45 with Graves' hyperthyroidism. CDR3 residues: CATSSWVDNTGELFF. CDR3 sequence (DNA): TGTGCCACCAGTTCTTGGGTTGATAACACCGGGGAGCTGTTTTTT.